This T cell receptor (beta chain) appears in the sequencing data of a study of control samples from healthy donors and cancer patients. Clones were sequenced by immunoSEQ multiplex PCR, and TCRdb holds only the in-frame ones, with some missing. The sample yields over 150,000 clones, over 95% seen once. The V gene lost 6 bases and the J gene lost 9 bases, with 16 bases spanning the gap. Germline V gives CDR1 MNHNY, CDR2 SVGAGI (reference sequence). The CDR3 is made up of 13 amino acids. Sequences were obtained from blood. The receptor comes from a woman under 40 in good health. The rearrangement uses TRBV6-6 and TRBJ2-3, with D maybe TRBD2 (5 bases). The CDR3 loop reads CASREAAEPTQYF. The DNA for the CDR3 is TGTGCCAGCAGGGAGGCCGCCGAACCGACGCAGTATTTT.